What follows is one T cell receptor (beta chain) and its context. The target antigen is unknown. This entry belongs to a study of cytomegalovirus exposure and HLA in healthy donors. Study background: The same platform used for the roughly 600 first-cohort repertoires was also used for the 120 or so validation repertoires, as a later analysis reported. Overall study results and limits: First-cohort TCR clusters were later found to tend to co-occur in the 90 to 150 validation repertoires. Cytomegalovirus status was reportedly diagnosed by the classifier with high sensitivity and specificity.

The germline V gene encodes CDR1 MNHEY and CDR2 SMNVEV (reference sequence). The CDR3 has 15 amino acids. Trimming at V came to 2 bases and at J to 5 bases, leaving 8 bases not matched to a gene. Method: immunoSEQ multiplex PCR; TCRdb's copy keeps in-frame clones and lacks some. The profile covers fewer than 150,000 clones, with more than 85% appearing a single time and approximately 8.7% taken by the ten largest. This chain links TRBV27 with TRBJ1-2; 7 positions agree with TRBD1. The material sequenced was PBMCs. This TCR came from a man aged 18 to 30 in good health and CMV-seropositive. The CDR3 region has the DNA TGTGCCAGCAGTTTAGGCCCCAGGGGGGATTATGGCTACACCTTC. The encoded protein is CASSLGPRGDYGYTF.